Listed here are 32 T cell receptor beta chains from one sample, sequenced in a study of shared T cell receptors in the human thymus. Sequenced by immunoSEQ multiplex PCR; TCRdb stores in-frame clones only, minus some. Of 450,000 to 650,000 clones in the sample, 70% to 80% were seen once. These data also featured in a second study, about human thymus T cells.

The specimen sequenced was thymocytes. The receptors originated from a boy younger than two with a congenital heart defect.

V and J are TRBV14 and TRBJ1-1, with D perhaps TRBD1 (5 bases). Between the trimmed V and J ends, which lost 2 bases and 0 bases, there was a span of 10 bases. Germline values: CDR1 SGHDN, CDR2 FVKESK. This CDR3 has 15 residues. DNA for the CDR3: TGTGCCAGCAGCCAATTGACAGCGATGAACACTGAAGCTTTCTTT. Translation: CASSQLTAMNTEAFF.

V gene TRBV6-1 combines with J gene TRBJ2-7; D may be TRBD2 (6 bases). From germline, CDR1 is MNHNS and CDR2 SASEGT. CDR3 length: 16 amino acids. V lost 1 base to trimming and J lost 2 bases, with 15 bases between them. The CDR3 loop reads CASSEVRGSLPYEQYF. CDR3 DNA sequence: TGTGCCAGCAGTGAAGTTCGGGGGTCCCTCCCCTACGAGCAGTACTTC.

V gene TRBV14 combines with J gene TRBJ2-1; 11 positions match TRBD2. Trimming at V came to 0 bases and at J to 4 bases, leaving 8 bases not matched to a gene. The CDR3 loop spans 18 amino acids. Germline V gene lookup returns CDR1 SGHDN and CDR2 FVKESK. The CDR3 nucleotides are TGTGCCAGCAGCCAAGAAGTACTAGCGGGAGTGGAGTACAATGAGCAGTTCTTC. Its protein is CASSQEVLAGVEYNEQFF.

This chain connects TRBV15 to TRBJ1-5; the D gene is possibly TRBD1 (6 bases). Trimming stripped 5 bases from V and 1 base from J, with 27 bases between. Germline V gene lookup returns CDR1 LNHNV and CDR2 YYDKDF (reference sequence). The CDR3 extends over 20 amino acids. CDR3 sequence reads: CATSPGSRTETYWSNQPQHF. In DNA form, the CDR3 reads TGTGCCACCAGCCCCGGTAGCCGGACAGAGACCTATTGGAGCAATCAGCCCCAGCATTTT.

Only one count was recorded for this clone. The rearrangement uses TRBV5-4 and TRBJ2-3, with no clear D. Trimming stripped 6 bases from V and 0 bases from J, with 17 bases between. Germline V gene sequence: CDR1 SGHNT, CDR2 YYREEE (reference sequence). This CDR3 is 16 amino acids long. The CDR3: CASTHAMSSSTDTQYF. CDR3 in DNA: TGTGCCAGCACCCACGCGATGTCCTCTAGCACAGATACGCAGTATTTT.

V usage is TRBV27 and J usage is TRBJ2-7; D perhaps matches TRBD2 (6 bases). The CDR3 is 13 residues long. Germline CDR1 MNHEY, CDR2 SMNVEV (reference sequence). Trimming stripped 5 bases from V and 1 base from J, with 9 bases between. CDR3 sequence (DNA): TGTGCCAGCAGTACCGGGACTTCCTACGAGCAGTACTTC. This gives the protein CASSTGTSYEQYF.

As for this clone: Other DNA sequences within the sample encode an identical CDR3. V usage is TRBV29-1 and J usage is TRBJ2-3; 8 nucleotides agree with TRBD2. Germline assignment: CDR1 SQVTM and CDR2 ANQGSEA. This CDR3 has 20 residues. V dropped 3 bases and J dropped 1; count of bases not matched to a gene: 21. This CDR3 is CSVEEREAGEVGGGTDTQYF. The CDR3 nucleotides read TGCAGCGTTGAGGAAAGGGAAGCGGGAGAGGTCGGTGGGGGCACAGATACGCAGTATTTT.

The gene calls are TRBV7-6 and TRBJ2-5; D is unresolved. Trimming shortened V by 5 bases and J by 5 bases, and 15 bases separated the two germline ends. The CDR3 is made up of 14 amino acids. Germline-derived CDR1 and CDR2 are SGHVS and FNYEAQ. Here the CDR3 reads CASSPRWSWETQYF. The CDR3 DNA is TGTGCCAGCAGCCCTCGGTGGAGTTGGGAGACCCAGTACTTC.

This chain joins TRBV6-5 and TRBJ1-1, with 8 bases aligning to TRBD1. V lost 7 bases to trimming and J lost 6 bases; unmatched junction nucleotides: 7. Germline CDR1 and CDR2: MNHEY and SVGAGI. The CDR3 is made up of 13 amino acids. In nucleotides, the CDR3 is TGTGCCAGCAATCACGACAGGGGCGCTGAAGCTTTCTTT. Translating gives CASNHDRGAEAFF.

The rearrangement links TRBV14 to TRBJ2-1, with 12 positions matching TRBD2. Germline loops: CDR1 SGHDN, CDR2 FVKESK. The length of the CDR3 is 17 residues. With V trimmed by 4 bases and J by 0 bases, 4 bases remained unmatched. The CDR3 bases are TGTGCCAGCAGCCTCGGACTAGCGGGGCTCTCCTACAATGAGCAGTTCTTC. This sequence encodes CASSLGLAGLSYNEQFF.

V usage is TRBV27 and J usage is TRBJ1-1, with D tentatively TRBD1 (6 bases). The CDR3 contains 14 residues. Trimming pared 2 bases from V and 6 bases from J, leaving 13 bases between. CDR1 MNHEY and CDR2 SMNVEV come from the germline V gene (reference sequence). The CDR3 reads CASSLQGRSAEAFF. CDR3 bases: TGTGCCAGCAGTTTACAGGGGCGTTCGGCTGAAGCTTTCTTT.

The chain is built from TRBV19 and TRBJ2-2; 10 positions match TRBD1. The CDR3 sequence is 15 residues long. CDR1 is LNHDA, CDR2 SQIVND, per germline (reference sequence). V lost 5 bases and J lost 7; bases outside the gene matches: 7. The DNA of the CDR3 is TGTGCCAGTAGTGTGGGACAGGGGAAGATCGGGGAGCTGTTTTTT. This sequence encodes CASSVGQGKIGELFF.

The chain combines TRBV29-1 with TRBJ2-1, with TRBD1 matching 8 bases. The CDR3 has 14 residues. The germline V gene encodes CDR1 SQVTM and CDR2 ANQGSEA. The trim removed 6 bases at V and 4 bases at J, leaving 8 bases unmatched. The CDR3 loop reads CSVEDRVNYNEQFF. CDR3 DNA: TGCAGCGTAGAGGACAGGGTAAATTACAATGAGCAGTTCTTC.

This clone was seen a few times. The chain has TRBV29-1 and TRBJ2-7, with 14 bases fitting TRBD2. The length of the CDR3 is 14 residues. The germline V gene has CDR1 SQVTM and CDR2 ANQGSEA. V dropped 6 bases and J dropped 0; count of bases not matched to a gene: 1. CDR3 region: CSVGLAGGSYEQYF. In DNA, the CDR3 is TGCAGCGTCGGACTAGCGGGAGGCTCCTACGAGCAGTACTTC.

This chain uses TRBV21-1 with TRBJ2-1; the table's D call, TRBD1, has no DNA check behind it. TRBV21-1 represents a pseudogene. The CDR3 runs 15 residues. CDR3 in DNA: TGTGCCAGCAGCAGCGGGACAGGGGGCTTCAATGAGCAGTTCTTC. This translates into CASSSGTGGFNEQFF.

The CDR3 DNA reads TGCGCCAGCAGCCCGAGTCTGGGAGCAGATACGCAGTATTTT. This sequence encodes CASSPSLGADTQYF. The rearrangement links TRBV5-1 to TRBJ2-3, with D tentatively TRBD2 (5 bases). Trimming removed 4 bases at V and 4 bases at J, with 13 bases between. Germline CDR1 and CDR2: SGHRS and YFSETQ. There are 14 residues in the CDR3.

The CDR3 DNA is TGTGCCAGCAGCTTAGAGGGCGGGGGTAGGGGAAACAATGAGCAGTTCTTC. It codes for CASSLEGGGRGNNEQFF. The chain uses TRBV13 and TRBJ2-1; TRBD2 agrees at 7 bases. The CDR3 loop spans 17 amino acids. The germline CDR1 and CDR2 sequences are PRHDT and FYEKMQ (reference sequence). V was pared by 1 base and J by 5 bases, with 11 bases of the junction left unmatched.

The chain recombines TRBV4-1 with TRBJ2-7, with TRBD1 matching 8 bases. Trimming cost V 0 bases and J 1 base; bases outside gene matches: 5. The CDR3 has 16 residues. The germline gives CDR1 MGHRA, CDR2 YSYEKL. CDR3 in DNA: TGCGCCAGCAGCCAAGATAGTGGGGACAGGTCCTACGAGCAGTACTTC. It is translated as CASSQDSGDRSYEQYF.

This chain joins TRBV27 and TRBJ2-7; TRBD1 might be the D (7 bases). Trimming stripped 4 bases from V and 5 bases from J, with 21 bases between. The CDR3 runs to 16 residues. Germline values: CDR1 MNHEY, CDR2 SMNVEV (reference sequence). CDR3 DNA: TGTGCCAGCAGTTACCTGGGAGGCCAGGGGGTCAACGAGCAGTACTTC. Translation gives CASSYLGGQGVNEQYF.

This clone was observed a few times. The genes are TRBV18 and TRBJ2-1; D might be TRBD2 (6 bases). This CDR3 is 15 amino acids long. Between the trimmed V and J ends, which lost 2 bases and 7 bases, there was a span of 15 bases. In germline, CDR1 is KGHSH, CDR2 LQKENI. The CDR3 here is CASSPWRGPTNEQFF. The CDR3 region has the DNA TGTGCCAGCTCACCATGGAGGGGACCTACTAATGAGCAGTTCTTC. Full variable domain (outside the CDR3, taken from reference TRBV18 and TRBJ2-1): NAGVMQNPRHLVRRRGQEARLRCSPMKGHSHVYWYRQLPEEGLKFMVYLQKENIIDESGMPKERFSAEFPKEGPSILRIQQVVRGDSAAYFCASSPWRGPTNEQFFGPGTRLTVL.

The chain couples TRBV28 to TRBJ1-4, with 7 bases that match TRBD1. The germline CDR1 and CDR2 sequences are MDHEN and SYDVKM. The CDR3 is 16 residues long. J was trimmed by 10 bases and V by 5 bases; bases with no gene match: 16. CDR3 sequence: CASSPSSTGPSPKLFF. In nucleotides, the CDR3 is TGTGCCAGCAGTCCCTCCTCGACAGGGCCTTCTCCAAAACTGTTTTTT.

The chain is built from TRBV18 and TRBJ2-1; TRBD2 matches at 9 bases. The CDR3 spans 15 residues. V was pared by 1 base and J by 6 bases, with 4 bases of the junction left unmatched. CDR1 and CDR2 (germline): KGHSH, LQKENI. CDR3 nucleotides: TGTGCCAGCTCACCACGGACTAGCGAAGGCAATGAGCAGTTCTTC. This sequence encodes CASSPRTSEGNEQFF.

J is TRBJ1-1 and V is TRBV27, with no clear D. Between the trimmed V and J ends, which lost 5 bases and 11 bases, there was a span of 18 bases. The germline V gene has CDR1 MNHEY and CDR2 SMNVEV (reference sequence). The CDR3 consists of 13 residues. The CDR3 nucleotides read TGTGCCAGCAGTCCGACACCCACCCGCGCCGCTTTCTTT. Translated: CASSPTPTRAAFF.

The chain has TRBV27 and TRBJ2-7; D not certain. Germline CDR1 and CDR2: MNHEY and SMNVEV (reference sequence). CDR3 size: 14 residues. Trimming left V 3 bases short and J 0 bases short, with 9 bases between. The CDR3 DNA sequence: TGTGCCAGCAGTTTCCGACGGAGCTCCTACGAGCAGTACTTC. This encodes CASSFRRSSYEQYF.

The chain uses TRBV5-4 and TRBJ1-1, with D tentatively TRBD1 (5 bases). This CDR3 spans 14 amino acids. CDR1 and CDR2 from the germline V gene are SGHNT and YYREEE (reference sequence). Trimming removed 2 bases at V and 3 bases at J, with 11 bases between. The DNA for the CDR3 is TGTGCCAGCAGCTTCCGGGGGTTGGACACTGAAGCTTTCTTT. Translated, it gives CASSFRGLDTEAFF.

DNA for the CDR3: TGTGCCAGTAGTACGCGACAGGCTTCCTACGAGCAGTACTTC. Translation: CASSTRQASYEQYF. The chain couples TRBV19 to TRBJ2-7; possibly TRBD1 for D (6 bases). The CDR3 extends over 14 amino acids. Germline V CDR1 and CDR2: LNHDA, SQIVND (reference sequence). The germline V and J ends were trimmed by 4 bases and 1 base, with 11 bases remaining between them.

This rearrangement joins TRBV11-2 to TRBJ2-5, with D uncertain. V lost 4 bases and J 1 base, leaving 16 bases between the germline ends. The germline V gene has CDR1 SGHAT and CDR2 FQNNGV. The CDR3 spans 16 residues. CDR3 amino acids: CASSSVQWKAQETQYF. The CDR3, as DNA: TGTGCCAGCAGCTCGGTACAGTGGAAGGCCCAAGAGACCCAGTACTTC.

The chain recombines TRBV15 with TRBJ2-1; maybe TRBD2 (6 bases). The germline V and J ends were trimmed by 4 bases and 6 bases, with 13 bases remaining between them. Germline V gene sequence: CDR1 LNHNV, CDR2 YYDKDF (reference sequence). The CDR3 has 14 residues. The CDR3 DNA sequence: TGTGCCACCAGCACTCTGGGGGGAGGCAATGAGCAGTTCTTC. Its protein product is CATSTLGGGNEQFF. Combining the CDR3 with reference TRBV15 and TRBJ2-1 gives the whole variable domain DAMVIQNPRYQVTQFGKPVTLSCSQTLNHNVMYWYQQKSSQAPKLLFHYYDKDFNNEADTPDNFQSRRPNTSFCFLDIRSPGLGDTAMYLCATSTLGGGNEQFFGPGTRLTVL.

This clone was counted once. The chain carries TRBV6-5 and TRBJ2-1; D might be TRBD1 (5 bases). Trimming cost V 4 bases and J 4 bases, with 11 bases left between them. The CDR3 is made up of 14 amino acids. Germline loops: CDR1 MNHEY, CDR2 SVGAGI. The CDR3 DNA is TGTGCCAGCAGTTCCCGACAGTCGTACAATGAGCAGTTCTTC. Translating gives CASSSRQSYNEQFF.

The rearrangement links TRBV7-2 to TRBJ2-7; the D is unclear. V lost 5 bases to trimming and J lost 3 bases, with 14 bases between them. Germline V gene lookup returns CDR1 SGHTA and CDR2 FQGNSA. The CDR3 sequence is 14 residues long. The CDR3 is CASSPGPSGYEQYF. The DNA for the CDR3 is TGTGCCAGCAGCCCCGGTCCGTCCGGCTACGAGCAGTACTTC.

This chain uses TRBV4-3 with TRBJ2-7; D is possibly TRBD2 (5 bases). Germline V gene lookup returns CDR1 LGHNA and CDR2 YSLEER. The V and J ends lost 0 bases and 3 bases respectively, with 12 bases between them. The CDR3 is 15 amino acids. The CDR3 protein is CASSQEGESHYEQYF. CDR3 nucleotides: TGCGCCAGCAGCCAAGAGGGAGAAAGCCACTACGAGCAGTACTTC.

The genes are TRBV4-1 and TRBJ2-1; 8 nucleotides line up with TRBD1. The CDR3 is made up of 17 amino acids. The trim removed 3 bases at V and 3 bases at J, leaving 10 bases unmatched. Germline loops: CDR1 MGHRA, CDR2 YSYEKL. The CDR3 sequence is CASSQSSGQDFYNEQFF. CDR3 coding DNA: TGCGCCAGCAGCCAGAGTTCGGGACAGGACTTCTACAATGAGCAGTTCTTC.